There are a few counts of the clone carrying this T cell receptor beta chain. Its antigen is unknown. The sample originates from a study of beta chain features in type 1 diabetes. General observations from the study: Whether TCRB rearrangement is influenced by HLA type was left unresolved in this analysis.

cDNA synthesis used the whole RNA isolate, giving expressed TCRB sequences. Approximately 3.6 million reads per sample were averaged for naive, central memory and regulatory samples. Clones were read by immunoSEQ multiplex PCR, and TCRdb kept only the in-frame ones, dropping some. The repertoire holds hundreds of thousands of clones, with less than 20% as singletons. The CDR3 loop spans 14 amino acids. Germline V CDR1 and CDR2: SGHTA, FQGNSA. V was cut by 5 bases and J by 14 bases, with 22 bases left in between. This clonotype was obtained from a man aged 18 to 30 in good health. What was sequenced was naive CD4+ T cells from blood. J is TRBJ2-1 and V is TRBV7-2; possibly TRBD2 for D (6 bases). Here the CDR3 DNA reads TGTGCCAGCAGCCCGCCGGGACTTGCTGGGAGCGAGTTCTTC. Translation: CASSPPGLAGSEFF.